This T cell receptor beta chain stems from a study of blood T cell repertoires in COVID-19 (TCRdb year 2020). Broadly, across the study: Samples covering the acute and convalescent phases of COVID-19 were provided by collaborators in the United States, Italy and Spain. The material from the prospective study consisted of cDNA or gDNA derived from T cells, B-cell-depleted T cells, or PBMCs. Where HLA class I and class II types were available, the types were taken from metadata supplied by the sample provider, not from assay-based typing. The repertoires were released in a freely available public database intended as a resource for research on the immune response to SARS-CoV-2. The samples were drawn from two sources: the first 160 participants of the ongoing ImmuneRACE study, and about 1,300 subjects contributed by 6 global collaborators. Deeply sampled blood TCRbeta repertoires from subjects exposed to, actively infected with, or recovered from COVID-19 were included in the dataset. Nearly every sample came with metadata listing a de-identified subject ID, COVID-19 status, age in years and sex. The investigation overall reported the following: The quantity of clinical and demographic metadata differed by source and by participant and was supplied without curation.

CDR1 and CDR2 are drawn from the germline V gene (reference sequence): MNHNY, SVGAGI. The cysteine opens and the phenylalanine closes a CDR3 of 16 amino acids. CDR3 DNA is the only sequence kept; it has 48 bases, read in frame from the first base. Trimming at the junction amounts to 4 bases on V and 0 bases on J, and the germline ends lie 15 bases apart. TCRbeta CDR3 regions were amplified from genomic DNA by means of the immunoSEQ Assay, a bias-controlled multiplex PCR. The published analysis was carried out like this. Nucleated cell counts per sample were estimated from amplification of reference gene primers within the assay. To quantify the absolute abundance of each unique TCRbeta CDR3 rearrangement, sequence reads were collapsed and filtered. For each sample, productive Simpson clonality was calculated as the square root of Simpson's diversity index over productive rearrangements. TCRdb holds this immuneACCESS table with in-frame rearrangements only. Some clones are missing; in checked studies, unresolved V genes explain under half, and the rest has no known cause. V, J and clone size derive from that table, while D and trimming were established from the DNA sequence. The sample table holds about 72,000 clones, of which 82% were seen once. The biggest ten clones account for roughly 20% of the sample.

There are a few counts of this clone. What this receptor recognizes is not known. Qualities for individual bases were not recorded, and no much larger clone is one base off. The collaborating institutions used their own protocols to collect whole blood in K2EDTA tubes. For TCRbeta analysis, collaborators shipped samples in one of three forms: frozen whole blood, isolated PBMCs, or DNA extracted from either of those sample types. Material for sequencing was peripheral blood. This sequence originates from a human donor in a cohort sampled during active COVID-19. The chain is assembled from TRBV6-6 and TRBJ2-5; no confident D gene assignment can be made. The base sequence is TGTGCCAGCAGTTCTTCCCGACACCTGTACCAAGAGACCCAGTACTTC. The encoded protein is CASSSSRHLYQETQYF.